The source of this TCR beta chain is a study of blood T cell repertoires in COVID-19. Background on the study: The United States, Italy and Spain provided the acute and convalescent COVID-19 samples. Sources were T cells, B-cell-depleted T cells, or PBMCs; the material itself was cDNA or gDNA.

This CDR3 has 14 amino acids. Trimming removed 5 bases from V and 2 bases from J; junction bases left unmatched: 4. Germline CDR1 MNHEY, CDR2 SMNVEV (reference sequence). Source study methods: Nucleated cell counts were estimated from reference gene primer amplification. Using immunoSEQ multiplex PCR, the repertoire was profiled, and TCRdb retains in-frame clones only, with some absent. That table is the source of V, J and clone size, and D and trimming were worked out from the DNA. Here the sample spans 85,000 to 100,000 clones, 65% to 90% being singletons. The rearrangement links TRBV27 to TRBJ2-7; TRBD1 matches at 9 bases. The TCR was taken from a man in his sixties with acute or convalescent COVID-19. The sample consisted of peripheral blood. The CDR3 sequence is CASSPRTGAYEQYF. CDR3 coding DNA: TGTGCCAGCAGTCCCCGGACAGGGGCCTACGAGCAGTACTTC.